The next 22 T cell receptor beta chains were all read from a single sample in a study of T cell repertoires in cytomegalovirus infection. Via MiXCR, TCRdb re-called the reads, giving one row per CDR3 protein. The sample contains around 740,000 distinct CDR3 sequences, about a third of which appear only once. Input material: PBMCs. The receptor set was obtained from a human donor in good health (CMV status not recorded). Some clones in this sample may be carry-over from other donors' samples.

This clonotype was detected a few times. V usage is TRBV28 and J usage is TRBJ2-3; TRBD2 aligns across 7 bases. Germline trimming cut 5 bases from V and 1 base from J; bases unmatched to any gene: 3. The length of the CDR3 is 14 residues. The germline CDR1 and CDR2 sequences are MDHEN and SYDVKM. The CDR3 spells CASSAAGGTDTQYF. The DNA for the CDR3 is TGTGCCAGCAGTGCGGCGGGAGGCACAGATACGCAGTATTTT.

The CDR3 coding sequence is TGTGCCAGCAGCTTAGAGTTGGGCGGAGACTACGAGCAGTACTTC. This codes for CASSLELGGDYEQYF. The rearrangement links TRBV7-9 to TRBJ2-7; D is undetermined. CDR3 length: 15 residues. In germline, CDR1 is SEHNR, CDR2 FQNEAQ (reference sequence). Trimming shortened V by 1 base and J by 3 bases, and 13 bases separated the two germline ends.

This clonotype turned up a few times. The rearrangement uses TRBV12-3 or TRBV12-4 and TRBJ2-7, with TRBD1 as a possible D gene (6 bases). V dropped 8 bases and J dropped 4 bases, with 12 bases sitting between them. The CDR3 totals 12 residues. The CDR3 nucleotides read TGTGCCAGCGGCCAAGGGGGTTACGAGCAGTACTTC. Amino acids: CASGQGGYEQYF.

This clonotype was observed a single time. A much larger clone is a single base away; this may be a read error. V is TRBV7-8 and J is TRBJ2-7, with 8 bases that match TRBD2. Germline CDR1 and CDR2: SGHVS and FQNEAQ. The junction had 7 bases not matched to a gene; V was cut back by 1 base and J by 5 bases. The CDR3 loop spans 15 amino acids. CDR3 DNA sequence: TGTGCCAGCAGCTTAGGTCGGACTAGCCACGACGAGCAGTACTTC. Protein: CASSLGRTSHDEQYF.

The table lists this clonotype with a few counts. This chain uses TRBV9 with TRBJ2-3; the match to TRBD1 covers 8 bases. CDR1 and CDR2 (germline): SGDLS, YYNGEE. V lost 0 bases and J lost 4; bases outside the gene matches: 7. CDR3 size: 16 residues. CDR3 in DNA: TGTGCCAGCAGCGTAGCTACAGGGGGTACGTCAGATACGCAGTATTTT. Translated, it gives CASSVATGGTSDTQYF.

J is TRBJ1-1 and V is TRBV19; the match to TRBD1 covers 10 bases. After removal of 4 bases from V and 10 bases from J, the junction contained 9 bases not matched to a gene. This CDR3 is built from 14 residues. Germline assignment: CDR1 LNHDA and CDR2 SQIVND (reference sequence). In DNA form, the CDR3 reads TGTGCCAGTAGTAGTCCCCTCGACAGGGGGCGAGCTTTCTTT. Translating it yields CASSSPLDRGRAFF.

This clonotype came up many times. The V and J genes are TRBV11-2 and TRBJ2-5, with 11 nucleotides matching TRBD2. Trimming removed 0 bases from V and 1 base from J; junction bases left unmatched: 4. The CDR3 is 17 residues long. Germline V CDR1 and CDR2: SGHAT, FQNNGV. This CDR3 is CASSLEGTSGIQETQYF. CDR3 sequence (DNA): TGTGCCAGCAGCTTAGAAGGGACTAGCGGTATCCAAGAGACCCAGTACTTC.

With regard to this clonotype: This could be a read error, since a much larger clone is one nucleotide away. This chain links TRBV7-6 with TRBJ1-5, with D possibly TRBD1 on 6 matching bases. The CDR3 covers 14 residues. CDR1 and CDR2 (germline): SGHVS, FNYEAQ. This chain's CDR3 is CDSSLGQLNQPQHF. The CDR3 nucleotides are TGTGACAGCAGCTTAGGACAGCTAAATCAGCCCCAGCATTTT.

Remarks on this clonotype: A junction end diverges from the germline sequence, so it may reflect a read error. The chain uses TRBV12-3 or TRBV12-4 and TRBJ2-2, with 9 bases matching TRBD2. The CDR3 runs to 12 residues. This CDR3 is CASSLLAGTEVF. The CDR3 bases are TGTGCCAGCAGTTTACTAGCGGGGACTGAGGTTTTT.

The chain has TRBV2 and TRBJ1-4; no reliable D call. Germline assignment: CDR1 SNHLY and CDR2 FYNNEI. V dropped 7 bases and J dropped 7 bases, with 19 bases sitting between them. The CDR3 is 15 amino acids. DNA for the CDR3: TGTGCCAGCAAGAGGGTCACAGCAACGGCTGAAAAACTGTTTTTT. Translated: CASKRVTATAEKLFF.

In this sample, this clonotype turned up a few times. The J gene is TRBJ2-2, the V gene TRBV15; 7 bases fit TRBD1. The CDR3 covers 17 residues. From germline, CDR1 is LNHNV and CDR2 YYDKDF (reference sequence). Germline trimming cut 0 bases from V and 3 bases from J; bases unmatched to any gene: 7. CDR3 sequence reads: CATSREAGTVHTGELFF. DNA for the CDR3: TGTGCCACCAGCAGAGAGGCCGGGACAGTGCACACCGGGGAGCTGTTTTTT.

The chain carries TRBV2 and TRBJ1-5, with a tentative D call TRBD1 (6 bases). The CDR3 runs to 15 residues. Per germline, CDR1 SNHLY and CDR2 FYNNEI. The V and J ends lost 6 bases and 0 bases respectively, with 12 bases between them. CDR3 loop: CASSGQLNSNQPQHF. CDR3 nucleotide sequence: TGTGCCAGCAGCGGACAGCTTAATAGCAATCAGCCCCAGCATTTT.

J is TRBJ1-1 and V is TRBV19; the match to TRBD1 covers 7 bases. CDR1 LNHDA and CDR2 SQIVND come from the germline V gene (reference sequence). V lost 3 bases to trimming and J lost 2 bases; unmatched junction nucleotides: 3. CDR3 length: 14 residues. The CDR3 region has the DNA TGTGCCAGTAGTATCAAGGGGGCAAACACTGAAGCTTTCTTT. It codes for CASSIKGANTEAFF.

The V and J genes are TRBV19 and TRBJ1-1, with D possibly TRBD1 on 5 matching bases. This CDR3 spans 15 amino acids. Germline CDR1 and CDR2: LNHDA and SQIVND (reference sequence). Trimming took off 3 bases at V and 5 bases at J, with 16 bases between the two ends. The CDR3 region is CASSITRAGGTEAFF. The CDR3 DNA is TGTGCCAGTAGTATCACCCGAGCGGGGGGGACTGAAGCTTTCTTT.

This clonotype was found many times. This chain links TRBV7-8 with TRBJ2-1; 11 bases fit TRBD2. V was pared by 5 bases and J by 6 bases, with 12 bases of the junction left unmatched. This CDR3 is 17 amino acids long. From germline, CDR1 is SGHVS and CDR2 FQNEAQ. The CDR3 here is CASSPRLAGKSFNEQFF. The CDR3 nucleotides read TGTGCCAGCAGCCCCCGACTAGCGGGGAAATCATTCAATGAGCAGTTCTTC.

The chain employs TRBV10-2 and TRBJ2-7, with D perhaps matching TRBD1 (6 bases). The CDR3 contains 13 residues. V lost 8 bases and J 6 bases, leaving 17 bases between the germline ends. Germline loops: CDR1 WSHSY, CDR2 SAAADI. CDR3 residues: CASGGQKGSEQYF. CDR3 DNA: TGCGCCAGCGGAGGACAGAAAGGATCCGAGCAGTACTTC.

The chain combines TRBV6-5 with TRBJ2-5, with a possible D match to TRBD2 (5 bases). Per germline, CDR1 MNHEY and CDR2 SVGAGI. The CDR3 length is 13 residues. V dropped 7 bases and J dropped 7 bases, with 16 bases sitting between them. The CDR3 loop reads CASTLGGSGTQYF. The CDR3 nucleotides read TGTGCCAGCACCCTCGGCGGGTCGGGGACCCAGTACTTC.

This rearrangement joins TRBV12-3 or TRBV12-4 to TRBJ1-3, with D possibly TRBD1 on 5 matching bases. The CDR3 runs 17 residues. Trimming took 5 bases from V and 1 from J, leaving 18 bases between them. The CDR3 DNA follows: TGTGCCAGCAGTGGCCAGGGAGCCGAAAATTCTGGAAACACCATATATTTT. Amino acid sequence: CASSGQGAENSGNTIYF.

This clonotype is a singleton in its sample. The rearrangement joins TRBV7-6 to TRBJ2-7, with TRBD1 matching over 7 bases. The CDR3 is made up of 19 amino acids. Losses at the gene ends were 4 bases for V and 2 bases for J; bases not matched to a gene: 20. Germline CDR1 is SGHVS and CDR2 is FNYEAQ. The CDR3 DNA reads as TGTGCCAGCAGCTCTCAGCCCCACCAGCCGGGACAGAGTCCCTACGAGCAGTACTTC. It yields the protein CASSSQPHQPGQSPYEQYF.

This clonotype was observed a few times. This sequence joins TRBV5-6 and TRBJ2-5; D perhaps matches TRBD2 (5 bases). V lost 1 base, J lost 4 bases, and 11 bases lay in between. CDR3 length: 14 residues. Germline values: CDR1 SGHDT, CDR2 YYEEEE. The CDR3: CASSLPGDPETQYF. The CDR3 region has the DNA TGTGCCAGCAGCTTGCCCGGGGATCCAGAGACCCAGTACTTC.

This clonotype was observed a few times. V is TRBV20-1 and J is TRBJ2-3, with D hard to call. The V end lost 4 bases, the J end lost 4 bases, and 12 bases lay between the germline ends. The germline V gene has CDR1 DFQATT and CDR2 SNEGSKA (reference sequence). This CDR3 region has 13 residues. The DNA of the CDR3 is TGCAGTGCTACCCACCGATCTGCAGATACGCAGTATTTT. Residues: CSATHRSADTQYF.

Only a few counts were recorded for this clonotype. The chain is built from TRBV6-2 or TRBV6-3 and TRBJ2-1, with D hard to call. The CDR3 covers 15 residues. The germline gives CDR1 MNHEY, CDR2 SVGEGT. V shed 7 bases and J shed 3 bases, with 16 bases lying between them. The DNA of the CDR3 is TGTGCCAGCACGCCATCCAGGAGCTTCTACAATGAGCAGTTCTTC. Translation gives CASTPSRSFYNEQFF.